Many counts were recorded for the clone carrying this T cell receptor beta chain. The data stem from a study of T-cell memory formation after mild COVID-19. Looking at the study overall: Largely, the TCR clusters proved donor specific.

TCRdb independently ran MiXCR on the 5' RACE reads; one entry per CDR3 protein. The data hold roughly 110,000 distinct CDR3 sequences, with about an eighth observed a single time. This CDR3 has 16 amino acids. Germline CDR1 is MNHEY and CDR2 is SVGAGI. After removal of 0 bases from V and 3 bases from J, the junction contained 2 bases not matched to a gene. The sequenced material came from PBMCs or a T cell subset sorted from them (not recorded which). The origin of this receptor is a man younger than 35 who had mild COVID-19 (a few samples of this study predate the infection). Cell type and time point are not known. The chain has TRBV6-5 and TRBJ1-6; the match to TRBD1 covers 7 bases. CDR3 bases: TGTGCCAGCAGTTACTCGGGACAGCTCTATAATTCACCCCTCCACTTT. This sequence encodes CASSYSGQLYNSPLHF.